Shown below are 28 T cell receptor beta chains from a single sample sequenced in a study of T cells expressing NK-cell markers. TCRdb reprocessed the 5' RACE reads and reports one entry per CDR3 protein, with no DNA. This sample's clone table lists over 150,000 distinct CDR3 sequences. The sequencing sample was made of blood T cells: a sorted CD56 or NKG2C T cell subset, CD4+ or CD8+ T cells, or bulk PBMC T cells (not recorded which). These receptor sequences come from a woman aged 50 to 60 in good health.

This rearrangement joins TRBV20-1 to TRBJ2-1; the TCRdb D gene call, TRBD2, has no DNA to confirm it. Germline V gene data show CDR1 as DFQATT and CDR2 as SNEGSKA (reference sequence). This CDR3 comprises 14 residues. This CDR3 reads CSAPASGPYNEQFF.

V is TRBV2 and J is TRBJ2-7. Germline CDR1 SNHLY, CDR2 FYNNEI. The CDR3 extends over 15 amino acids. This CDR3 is CASSGGEVRTYEQYF. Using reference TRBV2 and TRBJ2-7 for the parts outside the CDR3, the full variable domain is EPEVTQTPSHQVTQMGQEVILRCVPISNHLYFYWYRQILGQKVEFLVSFYNNEISEKSEIFDDQFSVERPDGSNFTLKIRSTKLEDSAMYFCASSGGEVRTYEQYFGPGTRLTVT.

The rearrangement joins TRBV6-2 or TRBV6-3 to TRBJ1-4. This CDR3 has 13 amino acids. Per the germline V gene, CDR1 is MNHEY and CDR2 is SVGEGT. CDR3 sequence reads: CASSYREDEKLFF.

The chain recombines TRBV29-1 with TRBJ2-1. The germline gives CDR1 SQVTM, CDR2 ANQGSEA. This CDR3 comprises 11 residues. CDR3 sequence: CSVRLYNEQFF.

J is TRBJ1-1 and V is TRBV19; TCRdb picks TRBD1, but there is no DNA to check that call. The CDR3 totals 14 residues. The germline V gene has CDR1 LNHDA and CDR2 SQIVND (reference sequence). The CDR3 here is CASTQVGAIPEAFF.

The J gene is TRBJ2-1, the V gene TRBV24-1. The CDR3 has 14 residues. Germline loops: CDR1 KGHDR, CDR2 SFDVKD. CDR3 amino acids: CATSGGSPYNEQFF.

The CDR3 loop is CSVEETSMETQYF. V gene TRBV29-1 combines with J gene TRBJ2-5; as DNA is missing, the TRBD2 call by TCRdb cannot be tested. The CDR3 has 13 amino acids. CDR1 SQVTM and CDR2 ANQGSEA come from the germline V gene.

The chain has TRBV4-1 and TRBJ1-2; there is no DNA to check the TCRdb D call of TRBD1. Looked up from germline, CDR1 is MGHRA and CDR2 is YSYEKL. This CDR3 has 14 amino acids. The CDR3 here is CASSQQQGNGGYTF.

CDR3 sequence: CASSLGGPLYEQYF. The chain combines TRBV12-3 or TRBV12-4 with TRBJ2-7; TCRdb gives TRBD1 as the D gene, but with no DNA this cannot be confirmed. The CDR3 extends over 14 amino acids.

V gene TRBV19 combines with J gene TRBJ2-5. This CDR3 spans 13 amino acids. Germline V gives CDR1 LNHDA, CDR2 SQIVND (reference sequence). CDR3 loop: CASSIQHTETQYF.

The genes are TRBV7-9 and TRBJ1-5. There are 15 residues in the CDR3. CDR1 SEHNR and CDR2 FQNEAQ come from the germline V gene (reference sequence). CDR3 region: CASSLVGNSNQPQHF.

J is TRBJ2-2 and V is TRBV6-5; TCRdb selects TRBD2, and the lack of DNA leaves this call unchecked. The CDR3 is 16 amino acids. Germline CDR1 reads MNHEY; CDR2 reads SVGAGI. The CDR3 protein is CASSYSLIRAAGELFF.

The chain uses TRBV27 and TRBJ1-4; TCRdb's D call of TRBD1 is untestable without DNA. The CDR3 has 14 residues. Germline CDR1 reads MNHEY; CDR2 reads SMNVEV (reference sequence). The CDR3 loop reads CASSPGVANEKLFF.

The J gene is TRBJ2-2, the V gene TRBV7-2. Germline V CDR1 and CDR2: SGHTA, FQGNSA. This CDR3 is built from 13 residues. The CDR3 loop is CASSLVETGELFF.

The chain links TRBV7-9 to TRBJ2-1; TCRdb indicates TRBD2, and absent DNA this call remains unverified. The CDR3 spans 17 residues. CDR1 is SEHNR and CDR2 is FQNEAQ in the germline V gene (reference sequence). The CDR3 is CASSFPSLEGTYNEQFF.

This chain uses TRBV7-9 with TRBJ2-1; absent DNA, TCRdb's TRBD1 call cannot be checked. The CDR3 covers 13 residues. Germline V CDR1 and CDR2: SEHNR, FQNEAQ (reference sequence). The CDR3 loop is CASIEQGVDEQFF.

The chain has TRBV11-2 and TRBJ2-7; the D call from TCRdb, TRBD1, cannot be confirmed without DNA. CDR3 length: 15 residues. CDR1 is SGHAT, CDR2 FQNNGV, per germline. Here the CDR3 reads CASSFGGAGSYEQYF.

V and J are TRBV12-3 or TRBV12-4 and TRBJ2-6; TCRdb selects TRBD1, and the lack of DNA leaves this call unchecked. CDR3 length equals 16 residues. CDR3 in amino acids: CASSLGAGAGANVLTF.

This CDR3 is CASSPGTSGGPAGELFF. This sequence joins TRBV12-3 or TRBV12-4 and TRBJ2-2; TCRdb proposes TRBD2, but this gene call is untestable without DNA. CDR3 length: 17 residues.

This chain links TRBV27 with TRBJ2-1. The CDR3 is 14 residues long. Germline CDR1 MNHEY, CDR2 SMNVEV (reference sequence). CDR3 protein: CASSLSIGIYEQFF.

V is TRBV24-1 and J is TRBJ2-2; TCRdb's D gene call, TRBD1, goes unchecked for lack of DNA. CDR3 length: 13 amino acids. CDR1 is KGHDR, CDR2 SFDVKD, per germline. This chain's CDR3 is CATSDDWGGELFF.

CDR3 loop: CASSLAPRSEEKLFF. The rearrangement uses TRBV12-3 or TRBV12-4 and TRBJ1-4. The CDR3 spans 15 residues.

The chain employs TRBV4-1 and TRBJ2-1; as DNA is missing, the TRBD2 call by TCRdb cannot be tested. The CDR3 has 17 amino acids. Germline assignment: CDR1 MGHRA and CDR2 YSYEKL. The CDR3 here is CASSHEVPGLTYNEQFF.

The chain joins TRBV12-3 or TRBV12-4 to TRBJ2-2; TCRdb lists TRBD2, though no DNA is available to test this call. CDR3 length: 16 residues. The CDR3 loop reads CASRRLAGGPGGELFF.

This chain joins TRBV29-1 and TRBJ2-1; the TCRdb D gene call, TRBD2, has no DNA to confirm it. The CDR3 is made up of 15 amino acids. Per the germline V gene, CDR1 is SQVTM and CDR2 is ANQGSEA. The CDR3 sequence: CSVEDPAGGPHEQFF.

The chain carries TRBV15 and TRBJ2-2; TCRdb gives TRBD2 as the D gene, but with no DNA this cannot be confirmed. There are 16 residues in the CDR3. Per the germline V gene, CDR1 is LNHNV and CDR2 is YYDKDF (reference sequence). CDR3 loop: CATSRDSGTNTGELFF.

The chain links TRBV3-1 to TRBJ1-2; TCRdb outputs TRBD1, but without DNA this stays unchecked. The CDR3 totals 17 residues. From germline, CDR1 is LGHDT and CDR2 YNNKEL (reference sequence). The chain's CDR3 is CASSETGHTLNDYGYTF.

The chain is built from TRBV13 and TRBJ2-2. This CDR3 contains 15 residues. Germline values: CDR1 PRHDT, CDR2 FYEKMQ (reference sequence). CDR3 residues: CASSLGDLITGELFF.